The clone carrying this T cell receptor beta chain occurred a few times. The CDR3 runs to 16 residues. Germline V gene data show CDR1 as PRHDT and CDR2 as FYEKMQ (reference sequence). Germline trimming cut 4 bases from V and 1 base from J; bases unmatched to any gene: 6. This entry comes from a study of PD-1 blockade in mismatch repair-deficient tumors. The repertoire was sequenced with immunoSEQ multiplex PCR; TCRdb's copy has only in-frame clones and lacks some. Here the sample spans 55,000 to 85,000 clones, around 73% being singletons. This chain connects TRBV13 to TRBJ2-1; TRBD2 matches 8 bases. The starting material was peripheral blood, obtained 2 weeks after starting pembrolizumab. This clonotype was obtained from an adult with mismatch repair-deficient cancer. In nucleotides, the CDR3 is TGTGCCAGCAGCTGGGTAGCGGGGAAGTCCTACAATGAGCAGTTCTTC. Residues: CASSWVAGKSYNEQFF.